Listed below are T cell receptor beta chains from one sample, sequenced in a study of beta chain features in type 1 diabetes. Assay: immunoSEQ multiplex PCR; the TCRdb copy retains only in-frame clones and omits some. The table has over 150,000 clones, roughly 8.1% seen once; the top ten hold about 0.6%. Source material: central memory CD4+ T cells from blood. Source of these receptors: a man between 18 and 35 years old in good health. Each CDR3 is given with its conserved first and last residue. The D gene is left open where the match is weak. Some rows have no size entry. The others give once, few or many, or a class for an expanded clone.

v_gene: TRBV19; abundance: few; d_gene: NA; j_gene: TRBJ1-1; CDR3aa: CASSPQGQNTEAFF; CDR3nt: TGTGCCAGTAGCCCACAAGGACAGAACACTGAAGCTTTCTTT
v_gene: TRBV19; abundance: few; d_gene: NA; j_gene: TRBJ2-3; CDR3aa: CASSMTPQGSTDTQYF; CDR3nt: TGTGCCAGTAGTATGACCCCCCAGGGAAGCACAGATACGCAGTATTTT
v_gene: TRBV28; abundance: few; d_gene: TRBD1; j_gene: TRBJ1-5; CDR3aa: CASSNRGLRSNQPQHF; CDR3nt: TGTGCCAGCAGTAACAGGGGGCTGAGGAGCAATCAGCCCCAGCATTTT
v_gene: TRBV9; abundance: once; d_gene: TRBD1; j_gene: TRBJ1-4; CDR3aa: CASSARGTGNEKLFF; CDR3nt: TGTGCCAGCAGCGCAAGGGGGACAGGGAACGAAAAACTGTTTTTT
v_gene: TRBV30; abundance: NA; d_gene: TRBD1; j_gene: TRBJ1-5; CDR3aa: CAWSVQGEQPQHF; CDR3nt: TGTGCCTGGAGTGTACAGGGGGAACAGCCCCAGCATTTT
v_gene: TRBV4-1; abundance: many; d_gene: TRBD1; j_gene: TRBJ2-7; CDR3aa: CASSQTGTGDEGQYF; CDR3nt: TGCGCCAGCAGCCAGACCGGGACAGGTGACGAGGGGCAGTACTTC
v_gene: TRBV6-5; abundance: few; d_gene: TRBD1; j_gene: TRBJ2-1; CDR3aa: CASSKGQGRSNEQFF; CDR3nt: TGTGCCAGCAGTAAGGGACAGGGACGTAGCAATGAGCAGTTCTTC
v_gene: TRBV2; abundance: few; d_gene: TRBD1; j_gene: TRBJ1-5; CDR3aa: CASSRQGVNSNQPQHF; CDR3nt: TGTGCCAGCAGTCGACAGGGGGTTAATAGCAATCAGCCCCAGCATTTT
v_gene: TRBV19; abundance: many; d_gene: NA; j_gene: TRBJ2-5; CDR3aa: CASSNGGSQETQYF; CDR3nt: TGTGCCAGTAGTAATGGCGGCAGTCAAGAGACCCAGTACTTC
v_gene: TRBV7-3; abundance: few; d_gene: NA; j_gene: TRBJ1-6; CDR3aa: CASSLMAGLNSPLHF; CDR3nt: TGTGCCAGCAGCTTAATGGCAGGGTTGAATTCACCCCTCCACTTT
v_gene: TRBV18; abundance: few; d_gene: NA; j_gene: TRBJ1-5; CDR3aa: CASSLPQQPQHF; CDR3nt: TGTGCCAGCTCACTCCCACAGCAGCCCCAGCATTTT
v_gene: TRBV6-6; abundance: NA; d_gene: TRBD2; j_gene: TRBJ2-7; CDR3aa: CASSYSVAGSSYEQYF; CDR3nt: TGTGCCAGCAGTTACTCTGTAGCGGGGAGCTCCTACGAGCAGTACTTC
v_gene: TRBV30; abundance: NA; d_gene: TRBD2; j_gene: TRBJ2-2; CDR3aa: CAWSVLRPREGGELFF; CDR3nt: TGTGCCTGGAGTGTACTTCGGCCGCGGGAGGGGGGGGAGCTGTTTTTT
v_gene: TRBV25-1; abundance: NA; d_gene: NA; j_gene: TRBJ2-2; CDR3aa: CASGPVNTGELFF; CDR3nt: TGTGCCAGCGGGCCGGTGAACACCGGGGAGCTGTTTTTT
v_gene: TRBV5-4; abundance: few; d_gene: TRBD1; j_gene: TRBJ1-2; CDR3aa: CASSPWTGFNYGYTF; CDR3nt: TGTGCCAGCAGCCCATGGACAGGGTTTAACTATGGCTACACCTTC
v_gene: TRBV4-2; abundance: NA; d_gene: TRBD1; j_gene: TRBJ1-2; CDR3aa: CASSMTGGYTF; CDR3nt: TGTGCCAGCAGTATGACAGGGGGCTACACCTTC
v_gene: TRBV19; abundance: many; d_gene: TRBD2; j_gene: TRBJ2-1; CDR3aa: CASSSSGGAFHEQFF; CDR3nt: TGTGCCAGTAGTTCAAGCGGGGGGGCCTTCCATGAGCAGTTCTTC
v_gene: TRBV4-1; abundance: few; d_gene: NA; j_gene: TRBJ2-7; CDR3aa: CASSQDLREQYF; CDR3nt: TGCGCCAGCAGCCAAGACCTTCGCGAGCAGTACTTC
v_gene: TRBV30; abundance: many; d_gene: NA; j_gene: TRBJ2-1; CDR3aa: CAWSVSRDNEQFF; CDR3nt: TGTGCCTGGAGTGTAAGCAGGGACAATGAGCAGTTCTTC
v_gene: TRBV5-4; abundance: few; d_gene: TRBD1; j_gene: TRBJ2-5; CDR3aa: CASSLQGAIETQYF; CDR3nt: TGTGCCAGCAGCCTACAGGGGGCTATTGAGACCCAGTACTTC
v_gene: TRBV18; abundance: few; d_gene: NA; j_gene: TRBJ2-7; CDR3aa: CASSPDTTGRYEQYF; CDR3nt: TGTGCCAGCTCACCCGATACGACAGGGAGGTACGAGCAGTACTTC
v_gene: TRBV4-2; abundance: NA; d_gene: NA; j_gene: TRBJ2-3; CDR3aa: CASSQEGPRAGDSDTQYF; CDR3nt: TGTGCCAGCAGCCAAGAGGGGCCACGAGCGGGTGACTCAGATACGCAGTATTTT
v_gene: TRBV4-2; abundance: few; d_gene: TRBD2; j_gene: TRBJ2-1; CDR3aa: CASSQDRGLAANNEQFF; CDR3nt: TGTGCCAGCAGCCAAGATCGAGGGCTAGCGGCCAACAATGAGCAGTTCTTC
v_gene: TRBV30; abundance: many; d_gene: NA; j_gene: TRBJ1-4; CDR3aa: CAWRPDRNYEKLFF; CDR3nt: TGTGCCTGGAGGCCAGACAGGAACTATGAAAAACTGTTTTTT
v_gene: TRBV6-5; abundance: NA; d_gene: TRBD2; j_gene: TRBJ2-1; CDR3aa: CAATSGGSSYNEQFF; CDR3nt: TGTGCCGCTACTAGCGGGGGCAGCTCCTACAATGAGCAGTTCTTC
v_gene: TRBV5-1; abundance: few; d_gene: TRBD1; j_gene: TRBJ2-7; CDR3aa: CASSWGQGTYEQYF; CDR3nt: TGCGCCAGCAGCTGGGGACAGGGCACCTACGAGCAGTACTTC
v_gene: TRBV11-1; abundance: few; d_gene: NA; j_gene: TRBJ2-1; CDR3aa: CASSLGQGIYNEQFF; CDR3nt: TGTGCCAGCAGCTTAGGGCAGGGGATCTACAATGAGCAGTTCTTC
v_gene: TRBV6-6; abundance: many; d_gene: NA; j_gene: TRBJ2-3; CDR3aa: CASRDSGADRVDTQYF; CDR3nt: TGTGCCAGCAGGGATAGCGGCGCGGACCGCGTGGATACGCAGTATTTT
v_gene: TRBV5-1; abundance: few; d_gene: TRBD1; j_gene: TRBJ2-5; CDR3aa: CASSYGTGKEETQYF; CDR3nt: TGCGCCAGCAGCTACGGGACAGGAAAAGAAGAGACCCAGTACTTC
v_gene: TRBV15; abundance: NA; d_gene: NA; j_gene: TRBJ1-1; CDR3aa: CATSFWTGRTEAFF; CDR3nt: TGTGCCACCAGCTTCTGGACGGGGAGGACTGAAGCTTTCTTT
v_gene: TRBV11-1; abundance: NA; d_gene: NA; j_gene: TRBJ1-2; CDR3aa: CASSPRRGNYGYTF; CDR3nt: TGTGCCAGCAGCCCCCGGCGGGGCAACTATGGCTACACCTTC
v_gene: TRBV14; abundance: NA; d_gene: NA; j_gene: TRBJ2-6; CDR3aa: CASSQGLQISSAANVLTF; CDR3nt: TGTGCCAGCAGCCAAGGACTCCAAATATCGTCGGCGGCCAACGTCCTGACTTTC
v_gene: TRBV6-6; abundance: NA; d_gene: NA; j_gene: TRBJ1-5; CDR3aa: CASSEGRSGNQPQHF; CDR3nt: TGTGCCAGCAGTGAGGGCAGGTCGGGCAATCAGCCCCAGCATTTT
v_gene: TRBV9; abundance: few; d_gene: TRBD2; j_gene: TRBJ2-3; CDR3aa: CASSETSGSVGDTQYF; CDR3nt: TGTGCCAGCAGCGAGACTAGCGGGAGCGTAGGAGATACGCAGTATTTT
v_gene: TRBV7-3; abundance: NA; d_gene: TRBD1; j_gene: TRBJ1-2; CDR3aa: CASSATGDYGYTF; CDR3nt: TGTGCCAGCAGCGCAACAGGGGACTATGGCTACACCTTC
v_gene: TRBV7-2; abundance: few; d_gene: TRBD1; j_gene: TRBJ1-2; CDR3aa: CASSRGQGAEGYTF; CDR3nt: TGTGCCAGCAGCAGAGGACAGGGGGCGGAGGGCTACACCTTC
v_gene: TRBV29-1; abundance: many; d_gene: TRBD2; j_gene: TRBJ2-1; CDR3aa: CSGVAGGVEQFF; CDR3nt: TGCAGCGGAGTAGCGGGGGGGGTTGAGCAGTTCTTC